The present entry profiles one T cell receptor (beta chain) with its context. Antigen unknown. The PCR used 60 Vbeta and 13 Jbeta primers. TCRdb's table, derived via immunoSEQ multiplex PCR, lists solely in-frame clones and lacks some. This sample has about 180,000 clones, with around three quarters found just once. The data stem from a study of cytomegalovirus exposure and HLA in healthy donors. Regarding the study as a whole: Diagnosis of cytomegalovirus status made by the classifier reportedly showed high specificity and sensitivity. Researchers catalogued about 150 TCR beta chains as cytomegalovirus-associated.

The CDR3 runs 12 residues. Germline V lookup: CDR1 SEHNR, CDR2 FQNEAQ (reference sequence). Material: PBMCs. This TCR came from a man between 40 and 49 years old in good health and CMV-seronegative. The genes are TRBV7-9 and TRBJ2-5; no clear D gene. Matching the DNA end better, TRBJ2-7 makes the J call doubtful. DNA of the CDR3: TGTGCCAGCAGCCCATTTCCTAACGAGCAGTACTTC. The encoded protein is CASSPFPNEQYF.